This passage covers 27 T cell receptor beta chains from one sample sequenced in a study of T-cell reconstitution after alpha-beta-depleted transplantation in children. Unique molecular identifiers were incorporated during preparation of the TCRbeta library. TCRdb re-derived calls from the PCR reads in MiXCR, one entry per CDR3 protein. Among hundreds of thousands of distinct CDR3 sequences listed, approximately 10% were seen once. The source was peripheral blood, collected 180 days after TCRalphabeta/CD19-depleted stem cell transplant. Receptors originate from a male patient aged 2-10 years who had a stem cell transplant for chronic granulomatous disease, so the T cells may come from the graft donor.

In its sample, this clonotype was seen many times. This chain joins TRBV29-1 and TRBJ2-4, with 10 bases fitting TRBD2. The CDR3 loop spans 11 amino acids. With 8 bases clipped from V and 12 bases from J, the junction kept 7 bases outside the gene matches. Germline V gene data show CDR1 as SQVTM and CDR2 as ANQGSEA. The CDR3 is CSSTSGDSQYF. The CDR3 nucleotides are TGCAGCAGCACTAGCGGGGATTCTCAGTACTTC.

At least ten counts were recorded for this clonotype. This rearrangement joins TRBV28 to TRBJ2-3; the match to TRBD2 covers 9 bases. Per the germline V gene, CDR1 is MDHEN and CDR2 is SYDVKM. This CDR3 is 15 amino acids long. J gave up 11 bases and V 6 bases, and 15 bases lay outside the gene matches. CDR3 nucleotide sequence: TGTGCCAGCAGCGCCCAGCTAGCGGGGACCCTGGGGCAGTATTTT. It encodes CASSAQLAGTLGQYF.

This clonotype was seen many times. The V gene is TRBV20-1, the J gene TRBJ2-3; 10 bases line up with TRBD2. The germline V gene has CDR1 DFQATT and CDR2 SNEGSKA (reference sequence). This CDR3 has 14 amino acids. Trimming at V came to 2 bases and at J to 5 bases, leaving 4 bases not matched to a gene. CDR3 protein: CSARSGGAVDTQYF. The DNA for the CDR3 is TGCAGTGCTAGAAGCGGGGGGGCCGTAGATACGCAGTATTTT.

This clonotype was recorded at least ten times. The chain uses TRBV29-1 and TRBJ2-7; 9 nucleotides agree with TRBD1. The germline CDR1 and CDR2 sequences are SQVTM and ANQGSEA. The CDR3 has 14 residues. V lost 3 bases, J lost 0 bases, and 3 bases stayed unmatched. CDR3 sequence: CSVEGTGSSYEQYF. The CDR3 coding sequence is TGCAGCGTTGAGGGGACAGGGAGCTCCTACGAGCAGTACTTC.

This clonotype was picked up many times. This chain uses TRBV27 with TRBJ1-1, with D hard to call. The CDR3 is made up of 13 amino acids. V was clipped by 2 bases and J by 9 bases, with 13 bases between them. Germline V lookup: CDR1 MNHEY, CDR2 SMNVEV (reference sequence). The CDR3 reads CASSLGLRAKAFF. CDR3 coding DNA: TGTGCCAGCAGTTTAGGGTTGCGGGCTAAAGCTTTCTTT.

At least ten counts were recorded for this clonotype. This chain joins TRBV20-1 and TRBJ2-1; the match to TRBD2 covers 14 bases. The length of the CDR3 is 15 residues. Germline trimming cut 6 bases from V and 9 bases from J; bases unmatched to any gene: 10. The V gene's germline CDR1 is DFQATT and CDR2 SNEGSKA (reference sequence). The CDR3: CSAAGTSGRGVEQFF. As DNA, the CDR3 is TGCAGTGCCGCCGGGACTAGCGGGAGAGGAGTTGAGCAGTTCTTC.

This clonotype was seen many times. V usage is TRBV20-1 and J usage is TRBJ2-1; D is ambiguous. Between the trimmed V and J ends, which lost 2 bases and 4 bases, there was a span of 6 bases. The germline gives CDR1 DFQATT, CDR2 SNEGSKA (reference sequence). The CDR3 is 12 amino acids. The CDR3 DNA reads TGCAGTGCTAGACCTTCGTACAATGAGCAGTTCTTC. Translation gives CSARPSYNEQFF.

This clonotype was found many times. J is TRBJ2-5 and V is TRBV20-1, with D possibly being TRBD1 (6 bases). The germline V gene has CDR1 DFQATT and CDR2 SNEGSKA (reference sequence). Trimming stripped 6 bases from V and 5 bases from J, with 16 bases between. The CDR3 has 13 amino acids. The CDR3 spells CSAPQGIGETQYF. The CDR3 nucleotides read TGCAGTGCGCCGCAGGGGATAGGGGAGACCCAGTACTTC.

As for this clonotype: A much larger clone lies one base from this, so it may be a read error. V is TRBV7-9 and J is TRBJ2-5, with D tentatively TRBD1 or TRBD2 (6 bases each). The germline V gene encodes CDR1 SEHNR and CDR2 FQNEAQ (reference sequence). The CDR3 runs 14 residues. This CDR3 is CASSSAGHQETPYF. The CDR3, as DNA: TGTGCCAGCAGCTCCGCGGGACACCAAGAGACCCCGTACTTC.

There are many counts of this clonotype. The J gene is TRBJ2-5, the V gene TRBV11-2; perhaps TRBD1 as D (5 bases). Between the trimmed V and J ends, which lost 0 bases and 5 bases, there was a span of 16 bases. This CDR3 is 16 amino acids long. The germline V gene encodes CDR1 SGHAT and CDR2 FQNNGV. CDR3 amino acids: CASSLEGRQNLETQYF. The CDR3 DNA reads as TGTGCCAGCAGCTTAGAAGGTCGACAGAATCTCGAGACCCAGTACTTC.

Remarks on this clonotype: This may come from a read error, since a much larger clone is one base off. J is TRBJ2-1 and V is TRBV7-9; 11 positions match TRBD2. CDR3 size: 17 residues. Looked up from germline, CDR1 is SEHNR and CDR2 is FQNEAQ (reference sequence). The CDR3 DNA sequence: TGTGACAGCAGCCGCTTGGGACTAGCGGAGAGATACAATGAGCAGTTCTTC. Its translation is CDSSRLGLAERYNEQFF.

This clonotype appeared a few times. The chain has TRBV20-1 and TRBJ2-7; a weak D match, TRBD2 (5 bases). This CDR3 has 13 residues. Trimming took 3 bases from V and 4 from J, leaving 13 bases between them. Germline CDR1 reads DFQATT; CDR2 reads SNEGSKA (reference sequence). CDR3 DNA: TGCAGTGCTAGCTATAGAGCGGCGTACGAGCAGTACTTC. It specifies CSASYRAAYEQYF.

This clonotype was observed a handful of times. The chain joins TRBV12-2 to TRBJ2-1; TRBD2, the table's D call, was not compared with the DNA. TRBV12-2 is termed a pseudogene. This CDR3 comprises 18 residues. The CDR3 DNA is TGTGCAAGTCGCTTAGCGTTATCTAGACTAGCGGGAGAGAATGAGCAGTTCTTC. Encoded protein: CASRLALSRLAGENEQFF.

The V gene is TRBV11-2, the J gene TRBJ2-5; 10 positions agree with TRBD2. J lost 4 bases, V lost 5 bases, and 16 bases had no gene match. In germline, CDR1 is SGHAT, CDR2 FQNNGV. The CDR3 is 18 residues long. CDR3 residues: CASSRQVAGGGYPETQYF. The CDR3 DNA is TGTGCCAGCAGCAGACAGGTAGCGGGAGGAGGGTACCCAGAGACCCAGTACTTC.

At least ten counts were recorded for this clonotype. The gene calls are TRBV20-1 and TRBJ2-1, with D uncertain. With 1 base removed from V and 5 bases from J, the gap between germline ends came to 6 bases. The CDR3 length is 12 residues. Germline CDR1 DFQATT, CDR2 SNEGSKA (reference sequence). The CDR3 spells CSARGQHNEQFF. Here the CDR3 DNA reads TGCAGTGCTAGAGGACAACACAATGAGCAGTTCTTC.

This clonotype was counted at least ten times. The V call is TRBV6-2 or TRBV6-3, the J call TRBJ1-1; D call uncertain. V was clipped by 7 bases and J by 5 bases, with 8 bases between them. The germline V gene encodes CDR1 MNHEY and CDR2 SVGEGT. This CDR3 region has 11 residues. This CDR3 is CASTRWTEAFF. In DNA form, the CDR3 reads TGTGCCAGCACACGTTGGACTGAAGCTTTCTTT.

Many counts were recorded for this clonotype. V is TRBV12-3 or TRBV12-4 and J is TRBJ2-7; TRBD2 aligns across 11 bases. J lost 7 bases, V lost 1 base, and 12 bases had no gene match. This CDR3 is 17 amino acids long. CDR3 DNA: TGTGCCAGCAGTTTAGTAGGGGCTAGCGGGGGGCCGGGGGAGCAGTACTTC. It translates to CASSLVGASGGPGEQYF.

This clonotype was seen at least ten times. This chain links TRBV5-4 with TRBJ2-3; possible D gene TRBD2, 7 bases. The V and J ends lost 4 bases and 2 bases respectively, with 11 bases between them. The CDR3 has 14 amino acids. Looked up from germline, CDR1 is SGHNT and CDR2 is YYREEE (reference sequence). The CDR3, as DNA: TGTGCCAGCAGCGGGGGGGCGAACACAGATACGCAGTATTTT. Protein sequence: CASSGGANTDTQYF.

This clonotype was found many times. The CDR3 DNA follows: TGTGCCAGCCCCGCTCCCCAGGGCCAAGGCTACGAGCAGTACTTC. Translated, it gives CASPAPQGQGYEQYF. V gene TRBV7-3 combines with J gene TRBJ2-7; the D gene is possibly TRBD1 (5 bases). The V gene's germline CDR1 is SGHTA and CDR2 FQGTGA. The CDR3 has 15 residues. Trimming pared 8 bases from V and 3 bases from J, leaving 20 bases between.

This clonotype was observed many times. CDR3 coding DNA: TGTGCCAGCAGCTCCGGACGACTAGCGGGGAACACAGATACGCAGTATTTT. Its protein product is CASSSGRLAGNTDTQYF. The rearrangement uses TRBV7-9 and TRBJ2-3; TRBD2 matches 11 bases. CDR3 size: 17 residues. In germline, CDR1 is SEHNR, CDR2 FQNEAQ (reference sequence). V lost 4 bases, J lost 2 bases, and 8 bases stayed unmatched.

This clonotype was counted many times. V and J are TRBV6-1 and TRBJ2-5; TRBD2 matches 10 bases. This CDR3 contains 15 residues. Germline V gene data show CDR1 as MNHNS and CDR2 as SASEGT. The junction had 9 bases not matched to a gene; V was cut back by 7 bases and J by 4 bases. The chain's CDR3 is CASTSVAGGRETQYF. DNA for the CDR3: TGTGCCAGCACCTCCGTAGCGGGGGGACGAGAGACCCAGTACTTC.

There are many counts of this clonotype. V is TRBV7-2 and J is TRBJ2-5; 9 bases agree with TRBD1. This CDR3 contains 13 residues. Germline assignment: CDR1 SGHTA and CDR2 FQGNSA. The trim removed 4 bases at V and 4 bases at J, leaving 1 base unmatched. CDR3 sequence (DNA): TGTGCCAGCAGCTCGGGACAGGGAGAGACCCAGTACTTC. Residues: CASSSGQGETQYF.

This clonotype has only a few counts. The V gene is TRBV18, the J gene TRBJ1-3; possibly TRBD1 for D (5 bases). Per the germline V gene, CDR1 is KGHSH and CDR2 is LQKENI. V dropped 0 bases and J dropped 9 bases, with 12 bases sitting between them. There are 14 residues in the CDR3. CDR3 in amino acids: CASSPPEQRGTIYF. The CDR3 DNA follows: TGTGCCAGCTCACCACCGGAACAAAGGGGCACCATATATTTT.

This clonotype has just a few counts. J is TRBJ2-7 and V is TRBV19, with 9 bases that match TRBD1. The CDR3 runs 14 residues. The germline gives CDR1 LNHDA, CDR2 SQIVND (reference sequence). J was trimmed by 7 bases and V by 3 bases; bases with no gene match: 7. CDR3 sequence reads: CASSIGTGFDEQYF. The CDR3 DNA follows: TGTGCCAGTAGTATTGGGACAGGGTTTGATGAGCAGTACTTC.

For this clonotype: A much larger clone differs by one base, so this may be a read error. This rearrangement joins TRBV10-3 to TRBJ2-2, with unresolved D. This CDR3 contains 12 residues. V was cut by 7 bases and J by 5 bases, with 8 bases left in between. CDR1 and CDR2 (germline): ENHRY, SYGVKD. DNA of the CDR3: TGTGCCATCAATTTGGGAACCGGGGAGCTGTTTTTT. Translation: CAINLGTGELFF.

This clonotype was detected many times. This chain links TRBV5-1 with TRBJ2-3; 10 bases are a match to TRBD2. The V gene's germline CDR1 is SGHRS and CDR2 YFSETQ. After removal of 1 base from V and 4 bases from J, the junction contained 3 bases not matched to a gene. The CDR3 totals 15 residues. The CDR3 coding sequence is TGCGCCAGCAGCTTGACTAGCGGGGCCCCAGATACGCAGTATTTT. It is translated as CASSLTSGAPDTQYF.

At least ten counts were recorded for this clonotype. The V gene is TRBV15, the J gene TRBJ2-5, with 8 bases matching TRBD2. The junction had 5 bases not matched to a gene; V was cut back by 10 bases and J by 1 base. The germline gives CDR1 LNHNV, CDR2 YYDKDF (reference sequence). The CDR3 covers 13 residues. CDR3 DNA: TGTGCCATCCAAACTAGCGGCCAAGAGACCCAGTACTTC. Translation: CAIQTSGQETQYF.